This TCR beta chain is drawn from a study of blood T cells in healthy people across ages. PCR was performed a second time for about 7 to 11 cycles using a sample-barcoded 5' primer and a J-beta primer mix. MiXCR, run by TCRdb on the 5' RACE reads, gives a single entry per CDR3 protein. The table shows about 1.5 million distinct CDR3 sequences, with less than 45% occurring only once. In terms of origin and age, donors were healthy Caucasian individuals from Russia aged about 6 to 90. They isolated at least 6.5 million PBMCs from each sample. Study-level results: Diversity estimates from one million T cells were considered underestimates.

About this clonotype: No antigen is known for it.

Trimming removed 3 bases from V and 0 bases from J, with 6 bases in between. The germline V gene has CDR1 SGHAT and CDR2 FQNNGV. The CDR3 runs to 15 residues. The clonotype comes from a woman aged 18-29 years in good health. The V gene is TRBV11-2, the J gene TRBJ2-6; perhaps TRBD2 as D (5 bases). The sequencing sample was made of blood. The CDR3 is CASSFGNSGANVLTF. CDR3 in DNA: TGTGCCAGCAGCTTCGGGAACTCTGGGGCCAACGTCCTGACTTTC.